A single sample is the source of the 19 T cell receptor beta chains below, sequenced in a study of cytomegalovirus exposure and HLA in healthy donors. PCR employed 60 Vbeta and 13 Jbeta primers. Profiling relied on immunoSEQ multiplex PCR, and the TCRdb table lists in-frame clones only, not all of them. The sample table includes tens of thousands of clones. The sequenced sample was PBMCs. The receptors here all came from a male donor in good health and CMV-seronegative.

The chain recombines TRBV7-6 with TRBJ1-2, with 10 bases that match TRBD1. Germline CDR1 SGHVS, CDR2 FNYEAQ. The junction had 6 bases not matched to a gene; V was cut back by 5 bases and J by 6 bases. This CDR3 is 14 amino acids long. CDR3 in amino acids: CASSTGQGRDGYTF. CDR3 nucleotides: TGTGCCAGCAGCACGGGACAGGGGCGAGATGGCTACACCTTC. Based on the CDR3 plus reference TRBV7-6 and TRBJ1-2, the full variable domain is GAGVSQSPRYKVTKRGQDVALRCDPISGHVSLYWYRQALGQGPEFLTYFNYEAQQDKSGLPNDRFSAERPEGSISTLTIQRTEQRDSAMYRCASSTGQGRDGYTFGSGTRLTVV.

CDR3 loop: CASSFRDRSYEQYF. CDR3 nucleotide sequence: TGTGCCAGCAGCTTCCGGGACAGGTCCTACGAGCAGTACTTC. V usage is TRBV7-9 and J usage is TRBJ2-7; 8 positions match TRBD1. V trimming: 3 bases; J trimming: 1 base; junction bases outside the gene matches: 2. CDR1 and CDR2 from the germline V gene are SEHNR and FQNEAQ (reference sequence). This CDR3 region has 14 residues.

This chain connects TRBV2 to TRBJ2-7, with 7 bases matching TRBD2. There are 15 residues in the CDR3. The V gene's germline CDR1 is SNHLY and CDR2 FYNNEI. The J segment lost 1 base and the V segment lost 3 bases, leaving 6 bases of the junction unmatched. CDR3 in amino acids: CASSDRRAGSYEQYF. CDR3 in DNA: TGTGCCAGCAGTGATAGGAGAGCGGGGTCCTACGAGCAGTACTTC.

The V and J genes are TRBV6-5 and TRBJ1-4, with TRBD1 matching over 7 bases. The CDR3 covers 14 residues. The germline CDR1 and CDR2 sequences are MNHEY and SVGAGI. Trimming cost V 4 bases and J 7 bases; bases outside gene matches: 6. CDR3 amino acids: CASSWGRGVEKLFF. Written as DNA, the CDR3 is TGTGCCAGCAGTTGGGGCAGGGGGGTTGAAAAACTGTTTTTT.

The rearrangement joins TRBV29-1 to TRBJ1-1; maybe TRBD1 (6 bases). The CDR3 covers 13 residues. Trimming took off 5 bases at V and 1 base at J, with 11 bases between the two ends. Germline lookup yields CDR1 SQVTM and CDR2 ANQGSEA. CDR3 amino acids: CSVTRGGNTEAFF. The DNA for the CDR3 is TGCAGCGTTACAAGGGGGGGGAACACTGAAGCTTTCTTT.

The chain uses TRBV5-1 and TRBJ2-7; a possible D gene is TRBD1 (6 bases). This CDR3 comprises 12 residues. V lost 1 base and J lost 4, with 6 bases in between. CDR1 is SGHRS and CDR2 is YFSETQ in the germline V gene. CDR3 DNA: TGCGCCAGCAGCTTGCAGGGGTACGAGCAGTACTTC. It yields the protein CASSLQGYEQYF.

The rearrangement links TRBV5-1 to TRBJ2-5; perhaps TRBD2 as D (5 bases). The end of the DNA fits TRBJ2-7 better, so the J call may be wrong. Germline V gene lookup returns CDR1 SGHRS and CDR2 YFSETQ. The CDR3 is 14 residues long. The CDR3 is CASSPTDGRDEQYF. The CDR3 nucleotides read TGCGCCAGCAGCCCGACGGACGGGCGGGACGAGCAGTACTTC.

The rearrangement links TRBV4-1 to TRBJ2-7; D might be TRBD1 (6 bases). CDR1 and CDR2 (germline): MGHRA, YSYEKL. V was cut by 5 bases and J by 3 bases, with 14 bases left in between. The CDR3 extends over 14 amino acids. DNA of the CDR3: TGCGCCAGCAGCTCCCCGGGACAAAACTACGAGCAGTACTTC. This translates into CASSSPGQNYEQYF.

In regard to this clone: A read error may account for a junction end that differs from germline. The genes are TRBV7-8 and TRBJ2-1; 7 bases fit TRBD1. CDR1 and CDR2 from the germline V gene are SGHVS and FQNEAQ. The CDR3 is 13 residues long. The DNA for the CDR3 is TGTGCCAGCAGCTTAGTCAGGGACAGTGGGGATCTCTTC. It translates to CASSLVRDSGDLF.

The chain has TRBV7-9 and TRBJ2-5; maybe TRBD1 (5 bases). The CDR3 is made up of 14 amino acids. V lost 4 bases, J lost 5 bases, and 14 bases lay in between. Germline CDR1 SEHNR, CDR2 FQNEAQ (reference sequence). The CDR3 DNA reads TGTGCCAGCAGCTCGGACATGGGTTTTGAGACCCAGTACTTC. Residues: CASSSDMGFETQYF.

The chain combines TRBV27 with TRBJ2-1; D is ambiguous. Germline lookup yields CDR1 MNHEY and CDR2 SMNVEV (reference sequence). Trimming shortened V by 6 bases and J by 6 bases, and 9 bases separated the two germline ends. This CDR3 spans 12 amino acids. CDR3: CASSPTPNEQFF. The CDR3 DNA reads TGTGCCAGCAGCCCCACACCCAATGAGCAGTTCTTC.

The chain uses TRBV19 and TRBJ2-2, with D possibly matching TRBD2 (5 bases). This CDR3 comprises 15 residues. Germline-derived CDR1 and CDR2 are LNHDA and SQIVND (reference sequence). Trimming took 2 bases from V and 8 from J, leaving 15 bases between them. CDR3 protein: CASSIFAGSGGELFF. The CDR3 bases are TGTGCCAGTAGTATATTCGCCGGCTCGGGGGGGGAGCTGTTTTTT.

V usage is TRBV20-1 and J usage is TRBJ1-1; D gene uncertain. Germline V gene data show CDR1 as DFQATT and CDR2 as SNEGSKA (reference sequence). This CDR3 is built from 11 residues. V was cut by 8 bases and J by 11 bases, with 18 bases left in between. DNA of the CDR3: TGCAGTTCCCGTCATACCCGGGAGGCTTTCTTT. It codes for CSSRHTREAFF.

With regard to this clone: At one boundary the junction diverges from the germline segment, which might be a read error. Distinct nucleotide sequences in the sample also encode this CDR3. J is TRBJ1-1 and V is TRBV19; 7 bases are a match to TRBD1. This CDR3 has 16 amino acids. Per the germline V gene, CDR1 is LNHDA and CDR2 is SQIVND (reference sequence). The CDR3: CASENRAGGMNTEAFF. CDR3 in DNA: TGTGCCAGTGAAAACAGGGCAGGGGGGATGAACACTGAGGCTTTCTTT. Combining the CDR3 with reference TRBV19 and TRBJ1-1 gives the whole variable domain DGGITQSPKYLFRKEGQNVTLSCEQNLNHDAMYWYRQDPGQGLRLIYYSQIVNDFQKGDIAEGYSVSREKKESFPLTVTSAQKNPTAFYLCASENRAGGMNTEAFFGQGTRLTVV.

This chain links TRBV6-5 with TRBJ2-7, with D possibly being TRBD1 (6 bases). CDR1 is MNHEY, CDR2 SVGAGI, per germline. V gave up 4 bases and J gave up 3 bases, with 16 bases separating them. The CDR3 totals 15 residues. CDR3 amino acids: CASSSQRTESYEQYF. In DNA form, the CDR3 reads TGTGCCAGCAGTTCACAACGGACAGAGAGCTACGAGCAGTACTTC.

The V and J genes are TRBV14 and TRBJ2-1; D might be TRBD2 (6 bases). Trimming stripped 1 base from V and 12 bases from J, with 13 bases between. The CDR3 contains 13 residues. Germline V gene lookup returns CDR1 SGHDN and CDR2 FVKESK. CDR3 nucleotides: TGTGCCAGCAGCCAAGGATCAGGGAGGCGGCAGTTCTTC. Its protein product is CASSQGSGRRQFF.

DNA of the CDR3: TGTGCCAGCAGCGCCAGGTGGGACACTGAAGCTTTCTTT. Translation gives CASSARWDTEAFF. This sequence joins TRBV7-8 and TRBJ1-1; no clear D. The CDR3 runs 13 residues. V lost 5 bases, J lost 3 bases, and 10 bases lay in between. The germline V gene encodes CDR1 SGHVS and CDR2 FQNEAQ.

J is TRBJ1-5 and V is TRBV7-2; no firm D call. In germline, CDR1 is SGHTA, CDR2 FQGNSA. This CDR3 is 13 amino acids long. V shed 0 bases and J shed 5 bases, with 5 bases lying between them. Written as DNA, the CDR3 is TGTGCCAGCAGCTTAGCCCTTGATCAGCCCCAGCATTTT. Its translation is CASSLALDQPQHF.

The chain links TRBV28 to TRBJ2-7; 7 nucleotides match TRBD2. The CDR3 totals 15 residues. Germline V lookup: CDR1 MDHEN, CDR2 SYDVKM. The V gene end was trimmed by 3 bases and the J gene end by 3 bases; junction bases not matched to a gene: 8. The CDR3 reads CASSLIGLAVYEQYF. The DNA for the CDR3 is TGTGCCAGCAGTTTGATCGGTCTAGCGGTCTACGAGCAGTACTTC.